The 5 T cell receptor beta chains listed next were all sequenced from one sample in a study of vaccination and CD4 T cells after COVID-19. The treatment here: roughly 11-day PBMC culture with coronavirus spike peptide pools or control peptides (ViraFEST assay). Their antigens are not known. The Oncomine TCR Beta short-read assay was what sequenced the DNA obtained from cultured CD4+ T cells. TCRdb re-called the PCR reads through MiXCR, storing one row per CDR3 protein. The sample has 8,500 to 14,000 distinct CDR3 sequences, approximately 40% seen once. Sequences were obtained from CD4+ T cells from blood, cultured in vitro. These receptors all stem from a human donor who had recovered from COVID-19.

V and J are TRBV28 and TRBJ2-5; D uncertain. Trimming shortened V by 3 bases and J by 3 bases, and 8 bases separated the two germline ends. The germline V gene has CDR1 MDHEN and CDR2 SYDVKM. This CDR3 has 13 amino acids. The CDR3 DNA follows: TGTGCCAGCAGTTTGGTCCCAAAAGAGACCCAGTACTTC. It encodes CASSLVPKETQYF.

The V gene is TRBV7-3, the J gene TRBJ2-5; D unresolved. Trimming took off 5 bases at V and 5 bases at J, with 15 bases between the two ends. The V gene's germline CDR1 is SGHTA and CDR2 FQGTGA. The CDR3 loop spans 14 amino acids. In nucleotides, the CDR3 is TGTGCCAGCAGCCCCGGGCCCCCCCCGGAGACCCAGTACTTC. The encoded protein is CASSPGPPPETQYF.

J is TRBJ1-1 and V is TRBV21-1. TRBV21-1 is recorded as a pseudogene. The CDR3 extends over 9 amino acids. The CDR3 DNA is TGTGCCAGCAGCAAAGAGGCTTTCTTT. Encoded protein: CASSKEAFF.

This clonotype was recorded a few times. The chain employs TRBV6-1 and TRBJ1-5; D possibly corresponds to TRBD1 (6 bases). The V end lost 1 base, the J end lost 3 bases, and 13 bases lay between the germline ends. Looked up from germline, CDR1 is MNHNS and CDR2 is SASEGT. CDR3 length equals 16 residues. CDR3 region: CASSEVTGNNNQPQHF. CDR3 DNA sequence: TGTGCCAGCAGTGAAGTCACAGGGAATAACAATCAGCCCCAGCATTTT.

This clonotype occurred a few times. V is TRBV6-1 and J is TRBJ1-2; possible D gene TRBD1, 6 bases. This CDR3 has 16 residues. CDR1 MNHNS and CDR2 SASEGT come from the germline V gene. V lost 3 bases and J lost 4, with 18 bases in between. CDR3 region: CASSDQPPDRLYGYTF. CDR3 nucleotides: TGTGCCAGCAGTGATCAGCCCCCGGACAGACTCTATGGCTACACCTTC.